Sequencing of this TCR beta chain was carried out in a study of shared clonotypes between healthy human individuals. General study findings and limits: Exclusively blood specimens were collected; tissue repertoires likely differ. Genetic and exposure-history diversity was limited by the small donor number.

The assay was run at deep level. The data were produced by immunoSEQ multiplex PCR, yet TCRdb's version contains in-frame clones alone and is incomplete. The data contain about half a million clones, 60% to 80% of them singletons. Trimming cost V 5 bases and J 2 bases, with 16 bases left between them. Germline loops: CDR1 SGHVS, CDR2 FNYEAQ. This CDR3 region has 15 residues. About this clone: Antigen unknown.

Genomic DNA for unsorted samples, which was extracted with the QIAamp DNA Blood Mini kit, came from about 90 million PBMCs. The sample taken for sequencing was PBMCs. This receptor was obtained from a woman aged 40 to 49 in good health. Some clones in this sample may be carry-over from other donors' samples. V and J are TRBV7-6 and TRBJ2-7; TRBD1 or TRBD2 may be the D gene (5 bases each). CDR3 in amino acids: CASSRGRGVTYEQYF. The CDR3 coding sequence is TGTGCCAGCAGCCGAGGCCGAGGGGTAACCTACGAGCAGTACTTC.